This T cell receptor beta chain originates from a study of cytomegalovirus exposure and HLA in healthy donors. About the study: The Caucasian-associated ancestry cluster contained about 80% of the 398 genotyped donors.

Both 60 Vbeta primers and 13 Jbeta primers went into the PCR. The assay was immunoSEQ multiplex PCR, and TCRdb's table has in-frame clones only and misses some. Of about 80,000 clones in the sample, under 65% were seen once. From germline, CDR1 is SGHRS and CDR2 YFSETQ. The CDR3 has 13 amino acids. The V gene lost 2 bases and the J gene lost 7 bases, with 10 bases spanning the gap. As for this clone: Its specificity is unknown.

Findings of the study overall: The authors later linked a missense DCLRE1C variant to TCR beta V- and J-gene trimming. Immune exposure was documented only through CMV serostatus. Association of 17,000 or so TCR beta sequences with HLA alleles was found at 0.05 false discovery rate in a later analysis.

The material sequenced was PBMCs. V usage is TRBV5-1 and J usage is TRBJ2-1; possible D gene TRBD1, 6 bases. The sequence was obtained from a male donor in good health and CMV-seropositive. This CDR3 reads CASSFSDRNEQFF. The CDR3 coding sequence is TGCGCCAGCAGCTTCTCCGACAGGAATGAGCAGTTCTTC.